These T cell receptor beta chains were read from a single sample in a study of CD8 T cells in Susac syndrome. TCRdb recomputed calls from the immunoSEQ multiplex PCR reads with MiXCR, one row per CDR3 protein. The sample records tens of thousands of distinct CDR3 sequences, 93% being singletons. The source material was CD4+ T cells from PBMCs. These receptors were collected from a human donor with Susac syndrome. Both conserved end residues are part of each CDR3. D genes are given only for firm matches. A row's size may be missing; if present it is once, few, many or a size class.

j_call	v_call	clone_size	d_call	cdr3_nt	cdr3_aa
TRBJ1-6	TRBV11-3	.	.	TGTGCCAGCAGACCGGAGGGGGTTAATTCACCCCTCCACTTT	CASRPEGVNSPLHF
TRBJ2-7	TRBV29-1	.	.	TGCAGCGTTGAAGATCTGGGAGAAGGCGAGCAGTACTTC	CSVEDLGEGEQYF
TRBJ2-5	TRBV7-2	once	.	TGTGCCAGCAGCTTAGCGGGCCCCGGTGCGCAAGAGACCCAGTACTTC	CASSLAGPGAQETQYF
TRBJ2-1	TRBV7-9	.	TRBD2	TGTGCCAGCAGCTTAGCTTGGGCGGGGGCCTACAATGAGCAGTTCTTC	CASSLAWAGAYNEQFF
TRBJ1-2	TRBV30	.	.	TGTGCCTGGTCCAGGGGCTCTGGCTACACCTTC	CAWSRGSGYTF
TRBJ1-3	TRBV10-3	.	TRBD1	TGTGCCATCACCCCTCAATGGGGACAGGATTACTCTGGAAACACCATATATTTT	CAITPQWGQDYSGNTIYF
TRBJ1-5	TRBV5-6	.	.	TGTGCCAGCAGCCTAGGGCCATTGGAAAGCAATCAGCCCCAGCATTTT	CASSLGPLESNQPQHF
TRBJ1-2	TRBV20-1	.	.	TGCAGTGCTAGAACCGGGGAGGGTGGCTACACCTTC	CSARTGEGGYTF
TRBJ2-3	TRBV10-3	.	.	TGTGCCATCAGTGGGTCCCAGGATACGCAGTATTTT	CAISGSQDTQYF
TRBJ1-1	TRBV3-1	.	.	TGTGCCAGCAGCCCTGGGAGGGGAGCTTTCTTT	CASSPGRGAFF
TRBJ2-7	TRBV5-1	few	.	TGCGCCAGCAGCTTGGTCCCGGGGGTCTCCTACGAGCAGTACTTC	CASSLVPGVSYEQYF
TRBJ1-5	TRBV7-2	.	.	TGTGCCAGCAGCTTAGGAGAAGGTCAGCCCCAGCATTTT	CASSLGEGQPQHF
TRBJ2-5	TRBV27	.	.	TGTGCCAGCAAACTGGGATCAGGCGAGACCCAGTACTTC	CASKLGSGETQYF
TRBJ1-1	TRBV3-1	.	TRBD1	TGTGCCAGCAGCCCAGGGGGAGGGACTGAAGCTTTCTTT	CASSPGGGTEAFF
TRBJ1-1	TRBV2	.	.	TGTGCCAGCAGTGTTAGTTTTGCAAGGGACACTGAAGCTTTCTTT	CASSVSFARDTEAFF
TRBJ2-3	TRBV5-1	.	TRBD1	TGCGCCAGCAGCTTGGTCGGGACAGGGAAGCGGAGCACAGATACGCAGTATTTT	CASSLVGTGKRSTDTQYF
TRBJ1-4	TRBV5-1	.	TRBD1	TGCGCCAGCAGCCCCGACGCGGGACAGCTAAATGAAAAACTGTTTTTT	CASSPDAGQLNEKLFF
TRBJ2-3	TRBV5-1	once	TRBD1	TGCGCCAGCAGCTTGGTCAAGACAGGGGCTGGCCCAGATACGCAGTATTTT	CASSLVKTGAGPDTQYF
TRBJ1-1	TRBV4-3	.	TRBD1	TGCGCCAGCAGCCTTGTCGGACAGGGCTTATTTGAAGCTTTCTTT	CASSLVGQGLFEAFF
TRBJ2-2	TRBV27	.	TRBD2	TGTGCCAGCAGCCCGGGACTAGCGGGGGACACCGGGGAGCTGTTTTTT	CASSPGLAGDTGELFF
TRBJ2-5	TRBV5-1	once	.	TGCGCCAGCAGCTTGGGCGTCGGGGTTGAAGAGACCCAGTACTTC	CASSLGVGVEETQYF
TRBJ2-1	TRBV6-5	once	.	TGTGCCAGCAGCAAGGACAGACCCTCCTACAATGAGCAGTTCTTC	CASSKDRPSYNEQFF
TRBJ2-5	TRBV5-1	.	.	TGCGCCAGCAGCTCCCACAGAGCCCGAGTCCAAGAGACCCAGTACTTC	CASSSHRARVQETQYF
TRBJ1-5	TRBV29-1	.	TRBD1	TGCAGCGCTACGACAGGGCCCGTAGGAGCTAGCAATCAGCCCCAGCATTTT	CSATTGPVGASNQPQHF
TRBJ2-7	TRBV4-2	.	TRBD1	TGTGCCAGCAGCCAAGATGGGGCCTACAGGGGACCCCACGAGCAGTACTTC	CASSQDGAYRGPHEQYF
TRBJ2-3	TRBV7-2	.	TRBD2	TGTGCCAGCAGCTTACGGCTCCCGACTAGCGGCACAGATACGCAGTATTTT	CASSLRLPTSGTDTQYF
TRBJ2-1	TRBV28	.	.	TGTGCCAGCAGCACAATTTTTGGGACAAGGCACTACAATGAGCAGTTCTTC	CASSTIFGTRHYNEQFF
TRBJ1-2	TRBV28	.	.	TGTGCCAGCAACGGGTTGCAGTATTCCGACACCTTC	CASNGLQYSDTF
TRBJ1-2	TRBV5-1	.	TRBD1	TGCGCCAGCAGCTCACAGGGGCTAAAAAACTATGGCTACACCTTC	CASSSQGLKNYGYTF
TRBJ1-1	TRBV6-2/TRBV6-3	.	.	TGTGCCAGCAGTTACTCAGGCAGGAGAGCTTTCTTT	CASSYSGRRAFF
TRBJ1-3	TRBV28	.	.	TGTGCCAGCAGTTTCCCGAGCCCCCCCGGAAACACCATATATTTT	CASSFPSPPGNTIYF
TRBJ1-6	TRBV28	.	.	TGTGCCTCAGAGGCAGCGAGGGGGTTTAATTCACCCCTCCACTTT	CASEAARGFNSPLHF
TRBJ1-5	TRBV5-1	.	.	TGCGCCAGCAGCTTGGTGGCGGGAGATCAGCCCCAGCATTTT	CASSLVAGDQPQHF
TRBJ2-5	TRBV18	.	.	TGTGCCAGCTCACCTAGCGGAGAGACCCAGTACTTC	CASSPSGETQYF
TRBJ1-2	TRBV29-1	.	TRBD1	TGCAGCGTTGATCGGATGCAGGGGGCATTGAAAGGCTACACCTTC	CSVDRMQGALKGYTF
TRBJ2-7	TRBV6-1	few	.	TGTGCCAGCAGGGTATCCCAGGGACTCGGGGAGCAGTACTTC	CASRVSQGLGEQYF
TRBJ1-1	TRBV30	.	TRBD1	TGTGCCTGGAGGCAACAGGGGGCAGGGGGCACTGAAGCTTTCTTT	CAWRQQGAGGTEAFF
TRBJ1-2	TRBV12-3/TRBV12-4	.	.	TGTGCCAGCAGTTTCACAGGAGCTAACTATGGCTACACCTTC	CASSFTGANYGYTF
TRBJ1-2	TRBV29-1	.	TRBD1	TGCAGCGTTGAGGAGGGGGCCTATGGCTACACCTTC	CSVEEGAYGYTF
TRBJ2-3	TRBV29-1	.	TRBD2	TGCAGCGTTGAACCTAGCGGCAGAACAGATACGCAGTATTTT	CSVEPSGRTDTQYF
TRBJ1-6	TRBV20-1	.	TRBD1	TGCAGTGCTAGCGAACAGGGGGTCTATAATTCACCCCTCCACTTT	CSASEQGVYNSPLHF
TRBJ2-1	TRBV9	.	.	TGTGCCAGCAGCCCATCCAGCGGATTCTACAATGAGCAGTTCTTC	CASSPSSGFYNEQFF
TRBJ2-7	TRBV29-1	.	TRBD2	TGCAGCGCTTGGGGGGGTTCCTCCTACGAGCAGTACTTC	CSAWGGSSYEQYF
TRBJ2-7	TRBV11-2	.	.	TGTGCCAGCAGTCTTCAGGGCCACGAGCAGTACTTC	CASSLQGHEQYF
TRBJ1-5	TRBV5-8	few	.	TGTGCCAGCAGCTTGAGGGTTAGCAATCAGCCCCAGCATTTT	CASSLRVSNQPQHF
TRBJ1-2	TRBV28	.	.	TGTGCCAGCACTGGGGGACCCTATGGCTACACCTTC	CASTGGPYGYTF
TRBJ2-7	TRBV29-1	.	.	TGCAGCGTTCTCGGACAGTACACCTACGAGCAGTACTTC	CSVLGQYTYEQYF